Each of the 27 T cell receptor beta chains below was sequenced from the same sample in a study of blood T cells in healthy people across ages. The authors ran a second PCR of roughly 6 to 12 cycles using a sample-barcoded 5' primer and a J-beta primer mix. TCRdb processed the 5' RACE reads anew with MiXCR; each CDR3 protein has one entry. The data show 1.5 million or so distinct CDR3 sequences, approximately 40% seen once. The sequenced sample was blood. The receptors were sampled from a woman aged 18-29 years in good health.

This clonotype has more than one count but fewer than ten. The chain employs TRBV7-9 and TRBJ2-7, with 9 bases identical to TRBD2. Germline trimming cut 5 bases from V and 4 bases from J; bases unmatched to any gene: 9. CDR1 and CDR2 (germline): SEHNR, FQNEAQ (reference sequence). The CDR3 totals 15 residues. The CDR3 is CASSPLVAGVYEQYF. CDR3 in DNA: TGTGCCAGCAGCCCTCTAGTAGCGGGAGTGTACGAGCAGTACTTC.

The rearrangement links TRBV10-2 to TRBJ2-1; no definite D call. Germline V gene sequence: CDR1 WSHSY, CDR2 SAAADI. This CDR3 comprises 16 residues. The ends were cut back, 2 bases at V and 0 bases at J, with 11 bases in the middle. The CDR3 sequence: CASSEAGPSSYNEQFF. The CDR3 nucleotides are TGCGCCAGCAGTGAGGCCGGCCCCAGCTCCTACAATGAGCAGTTCTTC.

This sequence joins TRBV27 and TRBJ2-3; 7 bases align to TRBD2. Germline CDR1 is MNHEY and CDR2 is SMNVEV (reference sequence). J lost 2 bases, V lost 6 bases, and 11 bases had no gene match. There are 16 residues in the CDR3. The CDR3 DNA reads TGTGCCAGCAGATTGGAGAGCGGGATACCCACAGATACGCAGTATTTT. This sequence encodes CASRLESGIPTDTQYF.

CDR3 sequence (DNA): TGTGCCAGCGAAAGGCCGGGACAGCTTTATGGCTACACCTTC. Its protein product is CASERPGQLYGYTF. The J gene is TRBJ1-2, the V gene TRBV2; the match to TRBD1 covers 7 bases. J lost 5 bases, V lost 8 bases, and 11 bases had no gene match. The CDR3 length is 14 residues. CDR1 is SNHLY, CDR2 FYNNEI, per germline.

The chain employs TRBV7-9 and TRBJ2-3; no clear D gene. Germline-derived CDR1 and CDR2 are SEHNR and FQNEAQ (reference sequence). The CDR3 is 15 amino acids. V lost 1 base, J lost 6 bases, and 14 bases lay in between. The DNA for the CDR3 is TGTGCCAGCAGCTTAGGACCGGTAACTCTGGATACGCAGTATTTT. Translated: CASSLGPVTLDTQYF.

This chain links TRBV30 with TRBJ2-3; no firm D call. Trimming took off 4 bases at V and 6 bases at J, with 8 bases between the two ends. The CDR3 spans 11 residues. Germline lookup yields CDR1 GTSNPN and CDR2 SVGIG (reference sequence). The CDR3 sequence: CAWTPADTQYF. Written as DNA, the CDR3 is TGTGCCTGGACCCCCGCGGATACGCAGTATTTT.

The V gene is TRBV20-1, the J gene TRBJ2-7; D tentatively fits TRBD1 or TRBD2 (5 bases each). This CDR3 comprises 18 residues. The ends were cut back, 4 bases at V and 3 bases at J, with 28 bases in the middle. CDR1 and CDR2 (germline): DFQATT, SNEGSKA (reference sequence). CDR3 residues: CSATPERPLGDLIYEQYF. CDR3 DNA: TGCAGTGCTACTCCAGAACGGCCACTGGGGGACCTAATCTACGAGCAGTACTTC.

This rearrangement joins TRBV27 to TRBJ1-5, with 9 bases aligning to TRBD1. From germline, CDR1 is MNHEY and CDR2 SMNVEV (reference sequence). CDR3 length: 15 amino acids. Germline trimming cut 8 bases from V and 5 bases from J; bases unmatched to any gene: 10. The CDR3 region is CASRAGTGPHQPQHF. Written as DNA, the CDR3 is TGTGCCAGCCGCGCCGGGACAGGGCCCCATCAGCCCCAGCATTTT.

This clonotype was observed a few times. The V call is TRBV12-3 or TRBV12-4, the J call TRBJ1-5; D remains ambiguous. The ends were cut back, 0 bases at V and 5 bases at J, with 8 bases in the middle. The CDR3 contains 14 residues. CDR3 amino acids: CASSLAIRYQPQHF. CDR3 DNA: TGTGCCAGCAGTTTAGCTATACGATATCAGCCCCAGCATTTT.

This clonotype was counted a few times. This sequence joins TRBV28 and TRBJ2-1, with TRBD2 matching 10 bases. The better agreement between TRBJ2-7 and the DNA end casts doubt on the J call. Germline assignment: CDR1 MDHEN and CDR2 SYDVKM. This CDR3 is 17 amino acids long. The CDR3 DNA reads TGTGCCAGCAGTTTATCACTAGCGGGATACTCCTACAATGAGCAGTACTTC. Residues: CASSLSLAGYSYNEQYF.

J is TRBJ2-7 and V is TRBV20-1, with 7 positions matching TRBD1. The CDR3 is 13 residues long. The germline V gene has CDR1 DFQATT and CDR2 SNEGSKA (reference sequence). V lost 5 bases and J lost 0; bases outside the gene matches: 4. In nucleotides, the CDR3 is TGCAGTGCTGCCGACAGGGCCTCCTACGAGCAGTACTTC. It is translated as CSAADRASYEQYF.

This clonotype has just a few counts. This chain joins TRBV5-5 and TRBJ2-4, with D perhaps TRBD2 (6 bases). Germline-derived CDR1 and CDR2 are SGHKS and YYEKEE (reference sequence). The CDR3 runs to 16 residues. Between the trimmed V and J ends, which lost 0 bases and 0 bases, there was a span of 10 bases. CDR3 sequence reads: CASSLAAGTAKNIQYF. CDR3 coding DNA: TGTGCCAGCAGCTTGGCAGCGGGCACAGCCAAAAACATTCAGTACTTC.

In its sample, this clonotype was seen a few times. The rearrangement joins TRBV10-3 to TRBJ2-4; D is possibly TRBD1 (6 bases). The CDR3 is 18 amino acids. Looked up from germline, CDR1 is ENHRY and CDR2 is SYGVKD. Trimming left V 7 bases short and J 0 bases short, with 22 bases between. The CDR3 loop reads CAIKSSGRTAIAKNIQYF. CDR3 nucleotides: TGTGCCATCAAGTCTTCCGGCAGGACAGCTATAGCCAAAAACATTCAGTACTTC.

The chain couples TRBV2 to TRBJ1-5; 7 bases fit TRBD1. CDR1 is SNHLY, CDR2 FYNNEI, per germline. This CDR3 region has 13 residues. Trimming at V came to 5 bases and at J to 6 bases, leaving 4 bases not matched to a gene. CDR3 sequence: CASSTQGSQPQHF. DNA for the CDR3: TGTGCCAGCAGTACACAGGGGTCTCAGCCCCAGCATTTT.

There are a few counts of this clonotype. V is TRBV7-9 and J is TRBJ1-1, with D hard to call. There are 14 residues in the CDR3. The ends were cut back, 2 bases at V and 0 bases at J, with 7 bases in the middle. The V gene's germline CDR1 is SEHNR and CDR2 FQNEAQ (reference sequence). Written as DNA, the CDR3 is TGTGCCAGCAGCTTAAAGGAGGTGAACACTGAAGCTTTCTTT. Translation: CASSLKEVNTEAFF.

This clonotype was detected only once. This rearrangement joins TRBV9 to TRBJ2-3; D may be TRBD2 (5 bases). V was trimmed by 4 bases and J by 2 bases, leaving 11 bases between them. The CDR3 contains 14 residues. In germline, CDR1 is SGDLS, CDR2 YYNGEE. The CDR3 reads CASSTDSLTDTQYF. The CDR3 bases are TGTGCCAGCAGCACGGACTCCCTCACAGATACGCAGTATTTT.

V is TRBV4-2 and J is TRBJ1-5, with TRBD1 matching 7 bases. With 3 bases clipped from V and 1 base from J, the junction kept 6 bases outside the gene matches. Germline CDR1 reads LGHNA; CDR2 reads YNFKEQ. This CDR3 has 16 amino acids. The CDR3 region has the DNA TGTGCCAGCAGCCATGCTTTCAGGGGGAGCAATCAGCCCCAGCATTTT. Amino acid sequence: CASSHAFRGSNQPQHF.

The chain has TRBV24-1 and TRBJ2-5, with 7 bases fitting TRBD2. Germline V gene data show CDR1 as KGHDR and CDR2 as SFDVKD. The junction had 5 bases not matched to a gene; V was cut back by 3 bases and J by 2 bases. The CDR3 is 15 amino acids. This CDR3 reads CATSDPSGKQETQYF. The CDR3 DNA is TGTGCCACCAGTGATCCTAGCGGAAAACAAGAGACCCAGTACTTC.

As concerns this clonotype: A much larger clone lies a single base off, so this may be a read error. J is TRBJ2-7 and V is TRBV20-1, with a tentative D call TRBD1 (5 bases). Looked up from germline, CDR1 is DFQATT and CDR2 is SNEGSKA (reference sequence). Trimming removed 3 bases at V and 0 bases at J, with 18 bases between. CDR3 size: 16 residues. The CDR3 protein is CSARPPAGISSYEQYF. In DNA form, the CDR3 reads TGCAGTGCTAGGCCCCCTGCAGGGATTAGCTCCTACGAGCAGTACTTC.

This clonotype was seen a handful of times. This sequence joins TRBV21-1 and TRBJ2-2. TRBV21-1 is shown as a pseudogene. The length of the CDR3 is 15 residues. CDR3 DNA: TGTGCCAGCAGCAAAGCGGGCGGTTGCACCGGGGAGCTGTTTTTT. Translating gives CASSKAGGCTGELFF.

The V gene is TRBV3-1, the J gene TRBJ2-7; 8 nucleotides line up with TRBD1. J gave up 7 bases and V 3 bases, and 11 bases lay outside the gene matches. CDR3 length equals 15 residues. CDR1 is LGHDT, CDR2 YNNKEL, per germline (reference sequence). The CDR3 loop reads CASSHRQGTYNEQYF. Here the CDR3 DNA reads TGTGCCAGCAGCCACCGACAGGGGACCTACAATGAGCAGTACTTC.

J is TRBJ2-7 and V is TRBV7-9; tentatively, D is TRBD1 or TRBD2 (6 bases each). V was trimmed by 7 bases and J by 7 bases, leaving 26 bases between them. The CDR3 covers 16 residues. Germline V gives CDR1 SEHNR, CDR2 FQNEAQ (reference sequence). In nucleotides, the CDR3 is TGTGCCAGCACTCGGGGGACAAATCCCTCGTACAATGAGCAGTACTTC. The encoded protein is CASTRGTNPSYNEQYF.

This clonotype appeared a single time. The CDR3 sequence is CASSLFPSGGTQYNEQFF. As DNA, the CDR3 is TGTGCCAGCAGTTTGTTTCCTAGCGGGGGAACACAATACAATGAGCAGTTCTTC. V is TRBV12-3 or TRBV12-4 and J is TRBJ2-1; 10 nucleotides align to TRBD2. The V gene end was trimmed by 3 bases and the J gene end by 4 bases; junction bases not matched to a gene: 12. The length of the CDR3 is 18 residues.

This chain connects TRBV12-3 or TRBV12-4 to TRBJ2-7; tentatively, D is TRBD2 (5 bases). The germline V and J ends were trimmed by 8 bases and 3 bases, with 8 bases remaining between them. There are 11 residues in the CDR3. CDR3 in amino acids: CASGLIYEQYF. CDR3 bases: TGTGCCAGCGGACTGATCTACGAGCAGTACTTC.

CDR3 amino acids: CSVEPGQGTYEQYF. The CDR3, as DNA: TGCAGCGTAGAACCGGGACAGGGTACCTACGAGCAGTACTTC. This chain joins TRBV29-1 and TRBJ2-7, with TRBD1 matching over 9 bases. Germline lookup yields CDR1 SQVTM and CDR2 ANQGSEA. The J segment lost 2 bases and the V segment lost 6 bases, leaving 8 bases of the junction unmatched. This CDR3 spans 14 amino acids.

The V and J genes are TRBV7-6 and TRBJ2-1; D may be TRBD1 or TRBD2 (6 bases each). With the DNA end fitting TRBJ2-7 better, the J assignment may be wrong. The CDR3 totals 16 residues. The germline CDR1 and CDR2 sequences are SGHVS and FNYEAQ. The CDR3 loop is CASSLGGALSYNEQYF. The DNA for the CDR3 is TGTGCCAGCAGCTTAGGGGGGGCTCTATCCTACAATGAGCAGTACTTC.

Notes on this clonotype: A read error may account for a junction end that differs from germline. The chain couples TRBV3-1 to TRBJ2-3, with 10 bases that match TRBD1. This CDR3 spans 13 amino acids. The germline CDR1 and CDR2 sequences are LGHDT and YNNKEL (reference sequence). CDR3 nucleotides: TGTGCCCGGGGACAGGGGTATACAGGTACGCAGTATTTT. Translated: CARGQGYTGTQYF.